This TCR beta chain was recovered during a study of blood T cell repertoires in COVID-19. TCRdb keeps only in-frame clones here, not all; method: immunoSEQ multiplex PCR. The table has 90,000 to 150,000 clones, approximately 80% seen once. Germline V gives CDR1 LGHDT, CDR2 YNNKEL (reference sequence). The CDR3 totals 15 residues. The J segment lost 7 bases and the V segment lost 6 bases, leaving 10 bases of the junction unmatched. The sample comprised peripheral blood. This clonotype was sampled from an elderly woman with acute or convalescent COVID-19. The chain employs TRBV3-1 (or the pseudogene TRBV3-2) and TRBJ2-1; 9 positions match TRBD1. The CDR3 bases are TGTGCCAGCAGGCGATCCGGGACAGGGTCAAATGAGCAGTTCTTC. It translates to CASRRSGTGSNEQFF.